The clone carrying this T cell receptor (beta chain) was seen ten or more times. The CDR3 has 15 amino acids. V gave up 5 bases and J gave up 7 bases; unmatched junction bases: 12. CDR1 is DFQATT, CDR2 SNEGSKA, per germline (reference sequence). TCRdb re-called the 5' RACE reads with MiXCR, one entry per CDR3 protein. This sample has more than 25,000 distinct CDR3 sequences, with 5.5% found just once. These data belong to a study of T cells after yellow fever vaccination. The study, taken as a whole, reports: Researchers report a weaker secondary response that nonetheless peaked faster, day 5 versus 15.

The chain links TRBV20-1 to TRBJ2-2, with 8 bases fitting TRBD1. This receptor was identified in a young man who received the YFV17D yellow fever vaccine. This material consisted of PBMCs, either bulk or a sorted T-cell subset (CD4+, CD8+, memory, or dextramer-sorted; not recorded which), taken 15 days after the yellow fever booster vaccination. The CDR3 DNA is TGCAGTGCTCTGTCCGGGCAGGGGGCTGGCGGGGAGCTGTTTTTT. It encodes CSALSGQGAGGELFF.